The clone carrying this TCR beta chain was detected ten times or more. As yet, its antigen is unknown. Germline and junction disagree at one end, which may indicate a read error. This entry comes from a study of regulatory T cells in long-lasting Graves disease. Specified time point: newly diagnosed GD, antithyroid drugs for less than 3 months. Scientists built the TCR library using RNA that was extracted from PBMCs. Study conclusions and caveats: The number of shared public clonotypes was higher in persistent patients (approximately 2,600) than new patients (approximately 1,000).

TCR beta libraries were built with iRepertoire HTBI primers and Arm-PCR of CDR3 regions. TCRdb redid the calling of the multiplex PCR reads with MiXCR, one entry per CDR3 protein. In the table there are some 500,000 distinct CDR3 sequences, roughly 14% of which are singletons. The CDR3 loop spans 13 amino acids. CDR1 MNHNS and CDR2 SASEGT come from the germline V gene. These data were also filed under a second study, of T cells in Graves' hyperthyroidism and ophthalmopathy.

The source is a young man with Graves disease. The V call is TRBV6-1, the J call TRBJ1-4; a possible D gene is TRBD1 (6 bases). This specimen was peripheral blood mononuclear cells (PBMCs), taken at new diagnosis, from a patient treated with antithyroid drugs. CDR3 sequence (DNA): TGCGCCAGCAGATCCACAGGGAATGAAAAACTGTTTTTT. This encodes CASRSTGNEKLFF.